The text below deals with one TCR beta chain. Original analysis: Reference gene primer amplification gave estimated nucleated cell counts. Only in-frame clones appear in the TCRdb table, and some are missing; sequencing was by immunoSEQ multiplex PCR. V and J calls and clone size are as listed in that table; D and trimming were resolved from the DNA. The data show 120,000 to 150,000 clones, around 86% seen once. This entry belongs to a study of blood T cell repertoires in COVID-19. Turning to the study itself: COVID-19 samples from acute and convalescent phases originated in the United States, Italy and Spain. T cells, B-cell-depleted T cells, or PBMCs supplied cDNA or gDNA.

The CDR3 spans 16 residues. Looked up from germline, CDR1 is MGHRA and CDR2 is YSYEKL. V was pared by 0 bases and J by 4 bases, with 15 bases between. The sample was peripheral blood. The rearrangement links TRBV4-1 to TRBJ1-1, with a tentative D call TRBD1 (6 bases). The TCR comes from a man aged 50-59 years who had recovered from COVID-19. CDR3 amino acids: CASSQEIKGVGTEAFF. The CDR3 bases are TGCGCCAGCAGCCAAGAGATTAAGGGGGTCGGCACTGAAGCTTTCTTT.